This T cell receptor beta chain was retrieved from a study of read filtering for tumor transcriptome and immune sequencing. The sample holds many counts of this clonotype. Its antigen is still unknown. Trimming took 2 bases from V and 5 from J; bases not matched to a gene: 3. The CDR3 spans 14 residues. Germline CDR1 and CDR2: MNHNS and SASEGT. Molecular barcoded adaptors covering alpha/delta and beta/gamma chains were used on 400 ng RNA. TCRdb redid the calling of the reads with MiXCR, one entry per CDR3 protein. Of some 140,000 distinct CDR3 sequences in the sample, around 13% are singletons; the top ten hold more than 6.5%. Study-wide findings and caveats: Approximately 82% of IR-seq clonotypes had a single read, yet these held approximately 3.7% of reads.

The sequence was obtained from a donor at least 40 years old with multiple myeloma. What was sequenced was a population of CD138-negative cells sorted from bone marrow. The rearrangement joins TRBV6-1 to TRBJ1-5; TRBD1 aligns across 7 bases. In nucleotides, the CDR3 is TGTGCCAGCAGTGAAATAACAGGGGATCAGCCCCAGCATTTT. Encoded protein: CASSEITGDQPQHF.